What follows describes a single TCR beta chain. Its antigen is not known. Looked up from germline, CDR1 is LNHDA and CDR2 is SQIVND (reference sequence). CDR3 length: 13 amino acids. V lost 6 bases to trimming and J lost 4 bases, with 12 bases between them. These data come from a study of T cell responses to AZD1222 COVID-19 vaccine. Study-wide results and caveats: Spike-specific TCR depth and breadth grew after two AZD1222 doses. Nearly half of the spike-specific TCRs reportedly recognize variant regions that carry no mutations.

Clones were read by immunoSEQ multiplex PCR, and TCRdb kept only the in-frame ones, dropping some. This table holds about 86,000 clones, roughly 86% found once. The chain couples TRBV19 to TRBJ1-2, with D possibly being TRBD1 (5 bases). The source of this sequence is an adult who received the AZD1222 COVID-19 vaccine. The material sequenced was peripheral blood, taken 28 days after the second AZD1222 dose. CDR3 nucleotides: TGTGCCAGTAGCTCGGGACTGCGCTATGGCTACACCTTC. Translating it yields CASSSGLRYGYTF.